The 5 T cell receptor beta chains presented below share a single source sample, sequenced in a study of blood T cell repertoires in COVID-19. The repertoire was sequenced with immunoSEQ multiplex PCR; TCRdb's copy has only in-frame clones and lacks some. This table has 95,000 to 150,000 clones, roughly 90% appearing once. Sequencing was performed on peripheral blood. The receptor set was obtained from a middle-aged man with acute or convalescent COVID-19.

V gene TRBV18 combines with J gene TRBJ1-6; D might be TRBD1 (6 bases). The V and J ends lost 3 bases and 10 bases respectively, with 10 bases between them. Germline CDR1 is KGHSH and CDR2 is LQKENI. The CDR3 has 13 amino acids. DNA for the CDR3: TGTGCCAGCTCACCGGGACATCGGTCACCCCTCCACTTT. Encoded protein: CASSPGHRSPLHF.

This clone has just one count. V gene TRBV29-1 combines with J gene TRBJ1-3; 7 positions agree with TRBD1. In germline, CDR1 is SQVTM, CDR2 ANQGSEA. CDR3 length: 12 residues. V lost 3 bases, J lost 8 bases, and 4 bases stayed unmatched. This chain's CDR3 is CSVDQGGHTIYF. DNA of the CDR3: TGCAGCGTTGATCAGGGGGGTCACACCATATATTTT.

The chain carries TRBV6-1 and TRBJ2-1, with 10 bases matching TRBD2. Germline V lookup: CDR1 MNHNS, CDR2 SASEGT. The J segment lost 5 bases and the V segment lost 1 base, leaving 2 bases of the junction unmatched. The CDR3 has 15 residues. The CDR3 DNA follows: TGTGCCAGCAGTGAAGAGCGGGGGGGCCACAATGAGCAGTTCTTC. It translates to CASSEERGGHNEQFF.

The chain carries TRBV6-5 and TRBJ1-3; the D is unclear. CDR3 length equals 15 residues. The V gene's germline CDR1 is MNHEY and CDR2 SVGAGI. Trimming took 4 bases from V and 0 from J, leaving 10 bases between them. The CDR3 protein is CASSSENFSGNTIYF. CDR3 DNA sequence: TGTGCCAGCAGTTCCGAGAACTTCTCTGGAAACACCATATATTTT.

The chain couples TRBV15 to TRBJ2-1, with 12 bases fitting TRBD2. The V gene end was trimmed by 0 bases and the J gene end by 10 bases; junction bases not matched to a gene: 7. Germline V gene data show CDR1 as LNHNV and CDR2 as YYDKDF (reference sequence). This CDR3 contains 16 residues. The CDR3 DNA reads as TGTGCCACCAGCAGAGAAACTAGCGGGGGGACGCGGGAGCAGTTCTTC. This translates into CATSRETSGGTREQFF.